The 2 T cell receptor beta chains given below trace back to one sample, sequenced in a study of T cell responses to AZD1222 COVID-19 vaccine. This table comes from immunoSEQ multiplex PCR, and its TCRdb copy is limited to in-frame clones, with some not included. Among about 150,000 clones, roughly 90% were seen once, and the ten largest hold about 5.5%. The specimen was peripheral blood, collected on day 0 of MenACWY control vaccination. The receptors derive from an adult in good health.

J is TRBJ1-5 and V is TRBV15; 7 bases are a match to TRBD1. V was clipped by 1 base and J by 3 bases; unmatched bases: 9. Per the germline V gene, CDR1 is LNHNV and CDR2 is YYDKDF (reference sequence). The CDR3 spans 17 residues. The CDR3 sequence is CATSRGRQGAYNQPQHF. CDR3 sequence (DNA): TGTGCCACCAGCAGAGGGAGACAGGGCGCTTACAATCAGCCCCAGCATTTT.

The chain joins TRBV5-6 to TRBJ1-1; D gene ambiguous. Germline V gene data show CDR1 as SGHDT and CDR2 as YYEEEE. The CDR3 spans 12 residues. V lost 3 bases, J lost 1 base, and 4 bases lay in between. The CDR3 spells CASSSGNTEAFF. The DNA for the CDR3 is TGTGCCAGCAGCTCGGGGAACACTGAAGCTTTCTTT.